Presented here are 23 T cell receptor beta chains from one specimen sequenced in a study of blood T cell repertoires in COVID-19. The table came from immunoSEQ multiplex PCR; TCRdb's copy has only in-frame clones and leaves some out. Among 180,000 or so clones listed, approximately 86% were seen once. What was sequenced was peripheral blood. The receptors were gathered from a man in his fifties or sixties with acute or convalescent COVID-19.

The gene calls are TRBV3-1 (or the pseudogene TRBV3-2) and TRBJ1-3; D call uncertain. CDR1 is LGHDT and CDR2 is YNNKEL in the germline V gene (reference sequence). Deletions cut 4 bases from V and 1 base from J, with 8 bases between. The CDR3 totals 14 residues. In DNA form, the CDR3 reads TGTGCCAGCAGCCCTAGAGGGTCTGGAAACACCATATATTTT. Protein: CASSPRGSGNTIYF.

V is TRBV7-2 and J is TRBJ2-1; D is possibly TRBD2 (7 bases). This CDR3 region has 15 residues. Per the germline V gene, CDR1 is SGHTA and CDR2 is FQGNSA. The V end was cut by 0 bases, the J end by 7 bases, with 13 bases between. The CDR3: CASSLARGARNEQFF. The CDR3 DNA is TGTGCCAGCAGCTTAGCTCGGGGGGCGCGAAATGAGCAGTTCTTC.

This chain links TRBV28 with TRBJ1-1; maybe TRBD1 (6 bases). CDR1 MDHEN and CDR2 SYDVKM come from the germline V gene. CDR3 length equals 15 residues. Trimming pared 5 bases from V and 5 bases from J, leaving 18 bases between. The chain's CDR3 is CASSGGGGLTTEAFF. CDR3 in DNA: TGTGCCAGCAGTGGGGGAGGGGGTCTGACAACTGAAGCTTTCTTT.

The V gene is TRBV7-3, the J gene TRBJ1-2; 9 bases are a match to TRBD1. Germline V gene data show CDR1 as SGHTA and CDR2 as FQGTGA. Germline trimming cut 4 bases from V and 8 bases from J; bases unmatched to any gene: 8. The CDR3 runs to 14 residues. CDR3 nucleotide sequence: TGTGCCAGCAGCTCAACTGGACAGGGGTCCGGCTACACCTTC. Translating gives CASSSTGQGSGYTF. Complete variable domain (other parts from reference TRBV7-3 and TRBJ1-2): GAGVSQTPSNKVTEKGKYVELRCDPISGHTALYWYRQSLGQGPEFLIYFQGTGAADDSGLPNDRFFAVRPEGSVSTLKIQRTERGDSAVYLCASSSTGQGSGYTFGSGTRLTVV.

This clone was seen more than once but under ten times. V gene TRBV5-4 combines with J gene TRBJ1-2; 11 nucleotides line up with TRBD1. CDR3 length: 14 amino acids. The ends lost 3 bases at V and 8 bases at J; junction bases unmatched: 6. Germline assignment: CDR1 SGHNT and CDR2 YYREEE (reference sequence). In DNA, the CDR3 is TGTGCCAGCAGCTCTTATGGACAGGGGGCCGGCTACACCTTC. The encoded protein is CASSSYGQGAGYTF.

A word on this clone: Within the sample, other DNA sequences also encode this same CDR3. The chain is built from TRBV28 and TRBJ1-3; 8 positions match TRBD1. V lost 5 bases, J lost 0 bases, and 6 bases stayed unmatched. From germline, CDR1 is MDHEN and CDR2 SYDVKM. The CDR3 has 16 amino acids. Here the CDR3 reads CASSPWTGSSGNTIYF. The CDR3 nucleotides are TGTGCCAGCAGTCCCTGGACAGGGAGCTCTGGAAACACCATATATTTT.

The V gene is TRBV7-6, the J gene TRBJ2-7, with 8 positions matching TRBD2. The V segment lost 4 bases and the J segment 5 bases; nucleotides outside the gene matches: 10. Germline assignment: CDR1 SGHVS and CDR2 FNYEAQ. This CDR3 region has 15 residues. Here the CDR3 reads CASSSNPAGVDEQYF. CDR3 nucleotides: TGTGCCAGCAGCTCCAACCCAGCGGGAGTCGACGAGCAGTACTTC.

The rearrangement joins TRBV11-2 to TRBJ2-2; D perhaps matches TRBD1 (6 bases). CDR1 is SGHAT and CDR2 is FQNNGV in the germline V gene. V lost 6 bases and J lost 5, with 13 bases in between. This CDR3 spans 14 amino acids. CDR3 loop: CASRRTDFTGELFF. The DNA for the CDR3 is TGTGCCAGCAGGAGGACAGACTTTACCGGGGAGCTGTTTTTT.

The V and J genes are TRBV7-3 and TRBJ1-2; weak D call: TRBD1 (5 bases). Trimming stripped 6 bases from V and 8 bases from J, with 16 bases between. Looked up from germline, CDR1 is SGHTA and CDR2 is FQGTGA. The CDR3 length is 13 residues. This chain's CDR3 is CASSPQGIVGYTF. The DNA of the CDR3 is TGTGCCAGCAGTCCCCAGGGTATTGTAGGCTACACCTTC.

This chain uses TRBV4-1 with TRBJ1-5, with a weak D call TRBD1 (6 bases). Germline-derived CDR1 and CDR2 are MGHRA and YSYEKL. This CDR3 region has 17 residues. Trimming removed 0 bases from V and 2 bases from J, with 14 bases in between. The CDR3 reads CASSQEGGGLGNQPQHF. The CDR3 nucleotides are TGCGCCAGCAGCCAAGAGGGCGGGGGGCTAGGCAATCAGCCCCAGCATTTT.

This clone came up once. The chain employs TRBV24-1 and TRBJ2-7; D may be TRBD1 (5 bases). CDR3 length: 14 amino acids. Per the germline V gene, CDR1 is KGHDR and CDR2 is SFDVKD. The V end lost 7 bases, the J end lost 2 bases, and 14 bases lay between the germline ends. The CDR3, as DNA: TGTGCCACCAGATCCAGTTCAGGGCCCTACGAGCAGTACTTC. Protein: CATRSSSGPYEQYF.

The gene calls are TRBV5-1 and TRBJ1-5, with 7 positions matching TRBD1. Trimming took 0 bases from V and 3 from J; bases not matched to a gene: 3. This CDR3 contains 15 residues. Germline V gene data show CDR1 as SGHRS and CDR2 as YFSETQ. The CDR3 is CASSLGDSFNQPQHF. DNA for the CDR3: TGCGCCAGCAGCTTGGGGGACAGCTTCAATCAGCCCCAGCATTTT.

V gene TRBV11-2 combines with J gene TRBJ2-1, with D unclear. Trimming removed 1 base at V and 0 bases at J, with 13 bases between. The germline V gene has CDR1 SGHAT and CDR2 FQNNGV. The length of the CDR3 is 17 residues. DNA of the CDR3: TGTGCCAGCAGCTTAGTCATAGCCGCCAACTCCTACAATGAGCAGTTCTTC. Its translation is CASSLVIAANSYNEQFF.

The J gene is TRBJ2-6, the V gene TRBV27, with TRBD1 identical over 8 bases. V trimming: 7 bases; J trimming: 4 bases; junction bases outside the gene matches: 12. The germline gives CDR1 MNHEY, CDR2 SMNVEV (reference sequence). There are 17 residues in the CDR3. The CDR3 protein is CASTADRAPGGANVLTF. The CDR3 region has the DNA TGTGCCAGCACCGCGGACAGGGCCCCGGGAGGGGCCAACGTCCTGACTTTC.

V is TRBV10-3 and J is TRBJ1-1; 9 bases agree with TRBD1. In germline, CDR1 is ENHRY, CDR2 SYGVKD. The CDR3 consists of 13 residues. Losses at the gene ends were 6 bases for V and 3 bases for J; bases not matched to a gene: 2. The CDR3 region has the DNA TGTGCCATCAGGGGACAGGGTGACACTGAAGCTTTCTTT. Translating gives CAIRGQGDTEAFF.

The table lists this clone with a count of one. In nucleotides, the CDR3 is TGTGCCATCCGGGGGGGACAATTTAACACCGGGGAGCTGTTTTTT. Encoded protein: CAIRGGQFNTGELFF. The chain recombines TRBV19 with TRBJ2-2, with 8 nucleotides matching TRBD2. V shed 10 bases, J shed 2 bases, and the junction held 9 bases outside the gene matches. Germline V gene data show CDR1 as LNHDA and CDR2 as SQIVND (reference sequence). The CDR3 has 15 residues.

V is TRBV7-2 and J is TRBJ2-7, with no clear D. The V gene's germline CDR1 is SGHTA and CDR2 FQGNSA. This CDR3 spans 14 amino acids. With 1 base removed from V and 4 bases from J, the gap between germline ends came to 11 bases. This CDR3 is CASSLGVRVYEQYF. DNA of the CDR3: TGTGCCAGCAGCTTAGGTGTCCGGGTTTACGAGCAGTACTTC. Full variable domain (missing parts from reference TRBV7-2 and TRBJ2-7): GAGVSQSPSNKVTEKGKDVELRCDPISGHTALYWYRQSLGQGLEFLIYFQGNSAPDKSGLPSDRFSAERTGGSVSTLTIQRTQQEDSAVYLCASSLGVRVYEQYFGPGTRLTVT.

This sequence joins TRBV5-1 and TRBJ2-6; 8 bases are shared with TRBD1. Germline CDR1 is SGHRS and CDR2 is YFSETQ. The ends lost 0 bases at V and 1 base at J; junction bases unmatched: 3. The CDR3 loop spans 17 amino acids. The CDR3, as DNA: TGCGCCAGCAGCTTGGCAGGGGGCACGTCTGGGGCCAACGTCCTGACTTTC. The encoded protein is CASSLAGGTSGANVLTF.

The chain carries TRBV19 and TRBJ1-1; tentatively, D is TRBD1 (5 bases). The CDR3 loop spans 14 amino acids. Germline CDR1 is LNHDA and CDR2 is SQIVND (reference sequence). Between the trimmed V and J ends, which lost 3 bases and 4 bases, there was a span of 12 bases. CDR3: CASSIRRGSTEAFF. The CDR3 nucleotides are TGTGCCAGTAGTATTCGCCGGGGGAGCACTGAAGCTTTCTTT.

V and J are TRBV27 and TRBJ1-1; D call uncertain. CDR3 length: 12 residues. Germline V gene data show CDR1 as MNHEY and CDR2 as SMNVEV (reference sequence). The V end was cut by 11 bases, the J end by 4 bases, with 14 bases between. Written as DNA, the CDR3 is TGTGCCTCCCGGGATTTGGGCACTGAAGCTTTCTTT. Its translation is CASRDLGTEAFF.

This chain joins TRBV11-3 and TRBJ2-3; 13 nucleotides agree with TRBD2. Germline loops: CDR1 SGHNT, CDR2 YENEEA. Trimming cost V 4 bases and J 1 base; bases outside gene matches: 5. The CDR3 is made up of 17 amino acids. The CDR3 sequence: CASSSGLAGEGTDTQYF. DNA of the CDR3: TGTGCCAGCAGCTCCGGACTAGCGGGAGAAGGCACAGATACGCAGTATTTT.

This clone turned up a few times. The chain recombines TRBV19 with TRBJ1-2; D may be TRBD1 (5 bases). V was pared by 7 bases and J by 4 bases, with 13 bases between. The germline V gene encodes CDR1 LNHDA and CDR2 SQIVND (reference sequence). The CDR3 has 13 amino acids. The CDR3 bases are TGTGCCAGTACCCCCGCGGGGGGCTATGGCTACACCTTC. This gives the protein CASTPAGGYGYTF.

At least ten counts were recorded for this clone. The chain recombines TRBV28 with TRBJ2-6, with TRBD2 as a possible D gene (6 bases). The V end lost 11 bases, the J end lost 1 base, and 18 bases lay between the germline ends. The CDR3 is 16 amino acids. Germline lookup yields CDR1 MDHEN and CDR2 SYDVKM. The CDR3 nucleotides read TGTGCCTCCCGGGTGGGGGGATCGTCTGGGGCCAACGTCCTGACTTTC. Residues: CASRVGGSSGANVLTF.